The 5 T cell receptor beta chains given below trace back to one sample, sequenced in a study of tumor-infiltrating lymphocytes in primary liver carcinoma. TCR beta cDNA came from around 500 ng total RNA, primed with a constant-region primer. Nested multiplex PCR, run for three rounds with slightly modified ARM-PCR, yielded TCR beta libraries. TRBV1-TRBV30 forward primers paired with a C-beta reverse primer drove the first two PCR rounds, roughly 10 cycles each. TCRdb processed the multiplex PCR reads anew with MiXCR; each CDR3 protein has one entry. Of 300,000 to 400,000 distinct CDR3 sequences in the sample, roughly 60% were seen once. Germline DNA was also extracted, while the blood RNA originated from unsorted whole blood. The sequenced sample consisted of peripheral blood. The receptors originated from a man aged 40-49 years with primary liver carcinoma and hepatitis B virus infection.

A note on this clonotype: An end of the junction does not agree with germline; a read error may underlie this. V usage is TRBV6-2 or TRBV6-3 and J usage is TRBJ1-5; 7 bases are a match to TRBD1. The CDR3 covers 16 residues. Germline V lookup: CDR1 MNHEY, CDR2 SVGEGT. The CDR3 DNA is TGTGCCAACAGTAGGGGGGACAGTGTTTTCACTGAGCCCCAGCATTTT. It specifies CANSRGDSVFTEPQHF.

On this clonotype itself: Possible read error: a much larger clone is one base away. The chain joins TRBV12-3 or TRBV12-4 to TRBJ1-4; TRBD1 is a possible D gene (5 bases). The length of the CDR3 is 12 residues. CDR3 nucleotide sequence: TGTGCCAGCAGTTACGGGGCTGAAAAACTGCTTTTT. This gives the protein CASSYGAEKLLF.

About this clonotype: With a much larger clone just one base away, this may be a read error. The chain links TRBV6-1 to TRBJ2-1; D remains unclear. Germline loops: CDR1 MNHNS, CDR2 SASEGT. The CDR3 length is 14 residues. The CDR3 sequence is CASSVASEYIEQFF. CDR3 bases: TGTGCCAGCTCCGTCGCTTCTGAGTACATTGAGCAGTTCTTC.

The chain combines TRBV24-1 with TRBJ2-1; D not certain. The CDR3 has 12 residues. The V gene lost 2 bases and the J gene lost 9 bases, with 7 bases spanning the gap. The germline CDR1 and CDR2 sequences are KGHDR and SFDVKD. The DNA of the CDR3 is TGTGCCACCAGTGATTATGCGATTGAGCAGTTCTTC. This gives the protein CATSDYAIEQFF.

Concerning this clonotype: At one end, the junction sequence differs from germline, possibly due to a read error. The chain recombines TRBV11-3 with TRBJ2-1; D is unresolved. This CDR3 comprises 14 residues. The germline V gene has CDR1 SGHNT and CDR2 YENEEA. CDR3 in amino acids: CASSLHGSYNEHFF. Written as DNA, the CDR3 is TGTGCCAGCAGCTTACATGGCAGCTACAATGAGCATTTCTTC.